The clone carrying this T cell receptor (beta chain) was counted many times. Its antigen is still unknown. Specified time point: newly diagnosed GD, antithyroid drugs for less than 3 months. Extracted RNA from PBMCs served as the source of the TCR library. Arm-PCR of CDR3 regions and iRepertoire HTBI primers were used to build TCR beta libraries. TCRdb reprocessed the multiplex PCR reads with MiXCR, giving one entry per CDR3 protein. The repertoire holds approximately 440,000 distinct CDR3 sequences, with about a sixth as singletons. Trimming took 1 base from V and 6 from J; bases not matched to a gene: 4. This CDR3 region has 14 residues. The record originates from a study of regulatory T cells in long-lasting Graves disease. Study-wide results and caveats: There was favoring of TRBV28, TRBJ1-2 and TRBJ2-5 in persistent disease.

In addition, the sample was reused for a study of T cells in Graves' hyperthyroidism and ophthalmopathy. This second report adds: Graves' hyperthyroidism was deemed stable given no ophthalmopathy progression within 18 months.

The TCR originated in a man aged 40-49 years with Graves disease. The source was peripheral blood mononuclear cells (PBMCs), collected at new diagnosis, from a patient treated with antithyroid drugs. V gene TRBV12-3 or TRBV12-4 combines with J gene TRBJ2-3; 7 bases match TRBD1. The CDR3: CASSLGQGSDTQYF. CDR3 in DNA: TGTGCCAGCAGTTTAGGACAGGGATCGGATACGCAGTATTTT.